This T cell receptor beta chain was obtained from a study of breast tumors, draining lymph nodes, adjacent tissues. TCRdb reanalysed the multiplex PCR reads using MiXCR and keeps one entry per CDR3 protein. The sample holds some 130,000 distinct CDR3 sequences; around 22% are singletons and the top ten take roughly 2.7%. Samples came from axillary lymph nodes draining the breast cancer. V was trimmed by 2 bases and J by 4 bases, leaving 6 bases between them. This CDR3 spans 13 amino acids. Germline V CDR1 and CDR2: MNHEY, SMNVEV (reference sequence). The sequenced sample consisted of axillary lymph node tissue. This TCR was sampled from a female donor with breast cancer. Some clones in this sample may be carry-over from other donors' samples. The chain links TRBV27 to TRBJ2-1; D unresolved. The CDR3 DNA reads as TGTGCCAGCAGTTTAAGAGCGTACAATGAGCAGTTCTTC. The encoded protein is CASSLRAYNEQFF.